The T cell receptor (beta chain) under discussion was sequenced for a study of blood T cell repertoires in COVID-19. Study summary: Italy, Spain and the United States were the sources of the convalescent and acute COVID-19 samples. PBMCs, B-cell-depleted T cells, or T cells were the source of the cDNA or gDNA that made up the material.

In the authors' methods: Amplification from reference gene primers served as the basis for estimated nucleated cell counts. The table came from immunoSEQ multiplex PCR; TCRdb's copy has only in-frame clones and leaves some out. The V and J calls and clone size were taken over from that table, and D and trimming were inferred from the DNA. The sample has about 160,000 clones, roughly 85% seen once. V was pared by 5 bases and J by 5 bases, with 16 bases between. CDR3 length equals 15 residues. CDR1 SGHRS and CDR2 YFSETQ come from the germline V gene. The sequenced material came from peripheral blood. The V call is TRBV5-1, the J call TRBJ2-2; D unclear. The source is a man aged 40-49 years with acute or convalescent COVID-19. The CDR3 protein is CASRARFVRTGELFF. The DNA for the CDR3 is TGCGCCAGCAGAGCCCGGTTTGTGAGAACCGGGGAGCTGTTTTTT.